The entry below describes one TCR beta chain. Its recognized antigen is unknown. Base qualities are not at hand, and no much larger clone is one base apart. The library was produced with RACE. These reads were obtained on a NextSeq 500. During library preparation, unique molecular identifiers were attached to individual cDNA molecules so that TCRs could be counted quantitatively and reproducibly. The authors processed their data as follows. Samples had a median of approximately 93,000 TCRs, with a range from roughly 20,000 to 700,000. V, J and CDR3 annotation of the TCR reads was carried out using the Decombinator software suite. For PS versus PT1 abundance plots, all samples were subsampled to the same number of TCRs (28,000). Expanded TCRs were defined as absent before sensitization and observed at least eight times at the 2-week time point. The raw public data were reprocessed by TCRdb itself: fastp quality trimming at Q25, MiXCR clonotype calling, in-frame beta chains only. Rows with one shared CDR3 protein collapse into an entry with the most common genes and DNA. The V and J calls were not made by the authors but by TCRdb's processing. The sample data list 70,000 to 85,000 distinct CDR3 sequences, and about 8.7% of these were observed just once. More than 1.5% of the sample is taken by the ten largest.

What the time point label conveys for this sample: healthy volunteer bleed at 6 weeks. Total RNA was extracted from unfractionated whole blood that had been collected in Tempus Blood RNA tubes. Roughly 5 healthy volunteers served as TCR sequencing controls and were bled at day 0, 2 weeks and 6 weeks. The data stem from a study of human T cells and chemical hapten exposure (dated by TCRdb to the early 2020s). In the study overall: Libraries were pooled for sequencing, and per-sample TCR yields varied mainly because of small differences in library volumes within the pool. From each blood RNA sample, both TCR alpha and TCR beta chains were sequenced. The study tracked peripheral blood TCR repertoire changes in vivo during primary and secondary sensitization to the hapten diphenylcyclopropenone (DPC) in alopecia patients. Paper-wide results and their limitations: Repeated subsampling changed both the strength of the expansion versus patch-test correlation and the threshold at which that correlation became significant. DPC sensitization did not change how many TCRs were above 1 in 1000 frequency, and no evidence was found of alterations in global repertoire structure.

The CDR3, cysteine through phenylalanine, is 18 amino acids long. Only the CDR3 part of the read is kept: 54 bases, read in frame from the first base. V was cut back by 1 base and J by 11 bases, leaving a gap of 27 bases between them. From a lookup of the germline V gene (reference sequence), CDR1 and CDR2 are SGHKS and YYEKEE. The V and J segments used are TRBV5-5 and TRBJ1-4; perhaps TRBD1 is the D gene, with 6 bases matching. The clonotype originates from a male donor in good health. Some clones in this sample may be carry-over from other donors' samples. The specimen was whole blood. The CDR3 region: CASSLSRGAQTGFQKLFF. The DNA sequence is given as TGTGCCAGCAGCTTGAGTAGGGGGGCGCAGACTGGCTTTCAGAAACTGTTTTTT.